This entry is about one T cell receptor beta chain. Its matching antigen is unknown. Assay used: immunoSEQ multiplex PCR; TCRdb lists only in-frame clones, some missing. Among roughly 78,000 clones listed, roughly 82% were seen once. The time point denotes: blood 2 weeks post-SBRT. Treatment in this sample: 15 Gy SBRT to primary tumor, nephrectomy 4 weeks later. Radiation-treated patients gave blood at baseline, week 2 and week 4. This sample is drawn from a study of radiation and T cells in renal cell carcinoma. For the study at large: Nephrectomy followed 15 Gy stereotactic body radiation by 4 weeks.

Study outcomes and limitations: Pretreatment tumor biopsies were lacking, so baseline clonotypes are unknown. In blood, top tumor clones expanded by 2 weeks, shrinking by 4.

V was clipped by 6 bases and J by 6 bases, with 6 bases between them. The CDR3 has 11 amino acids. Germline V gene sequence: CDR1 PRHDT, CDR2 FYEKMQ (reference sequence). The chain employs TRBV13 and TRBJ2-1; D not resolved. This clonotype was obtained from a man aged 60 to 69 with renal cell carcinoma. The specimen comprised blood, sampled from a patient whose treatment included radiotherapy and nephrectomy. CDR3 loop: CASRQRNEQFF. The CDR3, as DNA: TGTGCCAGCAGACAGCGCAATGAGCAGTTCTTC.